One and the same sample provided the 8 T cell receptor beta chains below, sequenced in a study of blood T cell repertoires in COVID-19 (dated by TCRdb to 2018 to 2020). Libraries were constructed by the immunoSEQ multiplex PCR assay. TCRdb obtained this table from immuneACCESS and retained in-frame rearrangements with V and J assigned. These tables miss some clones; where compared with another copy, unresolved V genes account for less than half of the shortfall, and the remainder is unexplained. Within this sample are more than 70,000 clones, with 80% of them counted one time only. The ten largest clones represent 10% of the sample. The sample consisted of peripheral blood. Receptors were obtained from a woman aged 70-85 years with acute or convalescent COVID-19.

This chain connects TRBV7-2 to TRBJ2-7; a weak D match, TRBD1 (5 bases). Per germline, CDR1 SGHTA and CDR2 FQGNSA. V lost 0 bases to trimming and J lost 5 bases, with 8 bases between them. The CDR3 is 13 amino acids. CDR3 bases: TGTGCCAGCAGCTTAGCAGGGGCCCACGAGCAGTACTTC. This codes for CASSLAGAHEQYF.

This clone has only a few counts. V is TRBV5-1 and J is TRBJ2-2, with 7 bases identical to TRBD2. Trimming at V came to 2 bases and at J to 3 bases, leaving 7 bases not matched to a gene. CDR1 is SGHRS, CDR2 YFSETQ, per germline. The CDR3 covers 16 residues. CDR3 bases: TGCGCCAGCAGCTTAGCGGGACGTACTTACACCGGGGAGCTGTTTTTT. This codes for CASSLAGRTYTGELFF. The full variable domain, its missing parts supplied by reference TRBV5-1 and TRBJ2-2, is KAGVTQTPRYLIKTRGQQVTLSCSPISGHRSVSWYQQTPGQGLQFLFEYFSETQRNKGNFPGRFSGRQFSNSRSEMNVSTLELGDSALYLCASSLAGRTYTGELFFGEGSRLTVL.

V gene TRBV6-5 combines with J gene TRBJ2-1, with D possibly being TRBD1 (6 bases). The CDR3 runs 12 residues. In germline, CDR1 is MNHEY, CDR2 SVGAGI. The germline V and J ends were trimmed by 9 bases and 8 bases, with 14 bases remaining between them. In DNA form, the CDR3 reads TGTGCCAGTAACAGGGTTGGACATGAGCAGTTCTTC. Its translation: CASNRVGHEQFF.

The chain joins TRBV3-1 (or the pseudogene TRBV3-2) to TRBJ1-2, with D possibly TRBD1 on 6 matching bases. The germline V gene has CDR1 LGHDT and CDR2 YNNKEL (reference sequence). Trimming removed 1 base at V and 1 base at J, with 13 bases between. This CDR3 has 16 amino acids. The CDR3 DNA reads TGTGCCAGCAGCCAAGTTGCAGGGGACCTTAACTATGGCTACACCTTC. It specifies CASSQVAGDLNYGYTF.

The CDR3 sequence is CASNTGPNSPLHF. The CDR3 DNA reads TGCGCCAGCAACACAGGGCCTAATTCACCCCTCCACTTT. This rearrangement joins TRBV4-1 to TRBJ1-6; a weak D match, TRBD1 (6 bases). Germline CDR1 reads MGHRA; CDR2 reads YSYEKL. V was clipped by 7 bases and J by 6 bases, with 10 bases between them. CDR3 length: 13 residues.

The V and J genes are TRBV9 and TRBJ1-2, with 7 bases fitting TRBD1. Germline V CDR1 and CDR2: SGDLS, YYNGEE. This CDR3 comprises 17 residues. Trimming cost V 0 bases and J 3 bases; bases outside gene matches: 11. The CDR3 bases are TGTGCCAGCAGCGTAGGGGACAGTTTTGAGTTAGACTATGGCTACACCTTC. As protein: CASSVGDSFELDYGYTF.

The J gene is TRBJ2-4, the V gene TRBV6-5; the match to TRBD1 covers 10 bases. Germline CDR1 is MNHEY and CDR2 is SVGAGI. The trim removed 6 bases at V and 0 bases at J, leaving 2 bases unmatched. The CDR3 has 15 amino acids. CDR3 protein: CASRGQGLAKNIQYF. CDR3 nucleotide sequence: TGTGCCAGCAGGGGACAGGGGTTAGCCAAAAACATTCAGTACTTC.

The chain combines TRBV7-2 with TRBJ1-1; TRBD1 matches 9 bases. This CDR3 spans 16 amino acids. With V trimmed by 5 bases and J by 0 bases, 7 bases remained unmatched. Per the germline V gene, CDR1 is SGHTA and CDR2 is FQGNSA. The chain's CDR3 is CASSTGQGRLNTEAFF. CDR3 DNA: TGTGCCAGCAGCACGGGACAGGGAAGGTTGAACACTGAAGCTTTCTTT.